Detailed here is one T cell receptor (beta chain). Trimming pared 5 bases from V and 5 bases from J, leaving 18 bases between. The CDR3 contains 16 residues. CDR1 SEHNR and CDR2 FQNEAQ come from the germline V gene (reference sequence). Sequencing used immunoSEQ multiplex PCR; TCRdb keeps in-frame clones, though not all of them. The profile shows roughly 60,000 clones, about 83% of them singletons. This sample is drawn from a study of blood T cell repertoires in COVID-19. Seattle patients were enrolled during active infection and followed longitudinally. The V gene is TRBV7-9, the J gene TRBJ1-4, with a weak D call TRBD1 (5 bases). Sequencing was carried out using peripheral blood. The TCR originated in a man aged 50-60 years with COVID-19, enrolled during active disease. CDR3 protein: CASSPSGGRSNEKLFF. The CDR3 DNA sequence: TGTGCCAGCAGCCCCTCGGGGGGAAGGTCGAATGAAAAACTGTTTTTT.